This T cell receptor beta chain originates from a study of T cell responses to AZD1222 COVID-19 vaccine. Study-wide findings and caveats: Increased Spike-specific TCR breadth and depth were observed after two AZD1222 doses. Just a handful of AZD1222 recipients tested seropositive at baseline. Clonal diversity may have been underestimated in mostly white British donors.

A note on this clone: Its antigen is currently unknown.

Germline CDR1 SGHDT, CDR2 YYEEEE. The CDR3 has 14 amino acids. Between the trimmed V and J ends, which lost 5 bases and 4 bases, there was a span of 16 bases. Sequenced by immunoSEQ multiplex PCR; TCRdb stores in-frame clones only, minus some. The sample holds 100,000 to 120,000 clones, around nine tenths seen once. The chain recombines TRBV5-6 with TRBJ2-7; no definite D call. The specimen comprised peripheral blood, sampled on day 0 of MenACWY control vaccination. This receptor was obtained from an adult in good health. In DNA form, the CDR3 reads TGTGCCAGCAGTGCCGGAGAACGAGGATACGAGCAGTACTTC. Translated: CASSAGERGYEQYF.